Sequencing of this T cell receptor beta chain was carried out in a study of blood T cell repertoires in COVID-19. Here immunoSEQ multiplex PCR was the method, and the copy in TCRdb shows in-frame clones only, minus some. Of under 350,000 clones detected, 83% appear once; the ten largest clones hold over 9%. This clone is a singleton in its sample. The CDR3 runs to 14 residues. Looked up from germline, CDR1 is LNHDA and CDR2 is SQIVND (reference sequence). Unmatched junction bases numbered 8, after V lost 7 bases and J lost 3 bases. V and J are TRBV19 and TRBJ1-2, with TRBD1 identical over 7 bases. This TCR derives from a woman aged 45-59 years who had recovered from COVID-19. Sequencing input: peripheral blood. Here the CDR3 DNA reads TGTGCCAGTAACCCCACGCAGGGGGACTATGGCTACACCTTC. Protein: CASNPTQGDYGYTF.